This passage covers 24 T cell receptor beta chains from one sample sequenced in a study of breast tumors, draining lymph nodes, adjacent tissues (dated by TCRdb to between 2015 and 2016). Libraries were built with multiplex PCR. The sequencing machine was an Illumina HiSeq 2000. TCRdb took the public reads, trimmed them with fastp at Q25, ran MiXCR for clone calling and kept in-frame beta chains. Identical CDR3 protein sequences are pooled into one entry, listed with their most common genes and DNA. The sample table records 200,000 to 250,000 distinct CDR3 sequences; approximately 36% of these occur just once. The ten largest clones capture 3.6% of the sample. Lymph node samples came from the axillary draining lymph nodes of breast cancer patients. The sequenced sample was axillary lymph node tissue. The receptors were sampled from a female donor with breast cancer. Some clones in this sample may be carry-over from other donors' samples.

The V call is TRBV25-1, the J call TRBJ1-1; D is ambiguous. Trimming stripped 8 bases from V and 3 bases from J, with 7 bases between. Germline values: CDR1 MGHDK, CDR2 SYGVNS. The CDR3 extends over 11 amino acids. The CDR3, as DNA: TGTGCCAGCGGATCATACACTGAAGCTTTCTTT. This encodes CASGSYTEAFF.

The sample holds many counts of this clonotype. This chain links TRBV6-5 with TRBJ1-6; maybe TRBD1 (6 bases). The CDR3 runs 18 residues. Trimming removed 2 bases at V and 0 bases at J, with 14 bases between. Germline-derived CDR1 and CDR2 are MNHEY and SVGAGI. This CDR3 is CASSYGSRGGSYNSPLHF. DNA of the CDR3: TGTGCCAGCAGTTACGGCTCCAGGGGTGGCTCCTATAATTCACCCCTCCACTTT.

The chain is built from TRBV24-1 and TRBJ2-7, with a weak D call TRBD2 (7 bases). The CDR3 sequence is 15 residues long. Germline values: CDR1 KGHDR, CDR2 SFDVKD. Between the trimmed V and J ends, which lost 3 bases and 2 bases, there was a span of 13 bases. The CDR3 here is CATSDGGGGAYEQYF. CDR3 nucleotide sequence: TGTGCCACCAGTGATGGGGGCGGGGGAGCCTACGAGCAGTACTTC.

V and J are TRBV14 and TRBJ2-3; 13 nucleotides align to TRBD2. V lost 3 bases, J lost 4 bases, and 4 bases stayed unmatched. CDR1 is SGHDN, CDR2 FVKESK, per germline. The CDR3 extends over 16 amino acids. As DNA, the CDR3 is TGTGCCAGCAGCCATGCCGGGACTAGCGGGGCAGATACGCAGTATTTT. This sequence encodes CASSHAGTSGADTQYF. Full variable domain (remainder filled in from reference TRBV14 and TRBJ2-3): EAGVTQFPSHSVIEKGQTVTLRCDPISGHDNLYWYRRVMGKEIKFLLHFVKESKQDESGMPNNRFLAERTGGTYSTLKVQPAELEDSGVYFCASSHAGTSGADTQYFGPGTRLTVL.

In this sample, this clonotype turned up a few times. The rearrangement links TRBV28 to TRBJ2-7; TRBD1 or TRBD2 may be the D gene (5 bases each). This CDR3 region has 15 residues. Trimming removed 4 bases at V and 6 bases at J, with 19 bases between. Per the germline V gene, CDR1 is MDHEN and CDR2 is SYDVKM. The CDR3 reads CASSSHAGTVVEQYF. The CDR3 nucleotides read TGTGCCAGCAGTTCCCACGCCGGGACGGTGGTCGAGCAGTACTTC.

This clonotype came up many times. The chain joins TRBV19 to TRBJ1-5; 10 bases line up with TRBD1. CDR1 is LNHDA, CDR2 SQIVND, per germline (reference sequence). V gave up 7 bases and J gave up 0 bases; unmatched junction bases: 12. This CDR3 has 18 residues. CDR3 DNA sequence: TGTGCCAGTAATCTAGAGGGACAGGGGTTCCATAGCAATCAGCCCCAGCATTTT. The encoded protein is CASNLEGQGFHSNQPQHF. The full variable domain, completed using reference TRBV19 and TRBJ1-5, is DGGITQSPKYLFRKEGQNVTLSCEQNLNHDAMYWYRQDPGQGLRLIYYSQIVNDFQKGDIAEGYSVSREKKESFPLTVTSAQKNPTAFYLCASNLEGQGFHSNQPQHFGDGTRLSIL.

This clonotype was recorded at least ten times. The chain uses TRBV20-1 and TRBJ1-2; D perhaps matches TRBD1 (6 bases). The CDR3 has 14 residues. V was shortened by 0 bases and J by 8 bases, with 16 bases between the two germline ends. From germline, CDR1 is DFQATT and CDR2 SNEGSKA (reference sequence). Written as DNA, the CDR3 is TGCAGTGCTAGAGATCGGTCAGGGGTTCGCGGCTACACCTTC. Encoded protein: CSARDRSGVRGYTF.

This clonotype was detected ten times or more. This CDR3 reads CASSQDYTSGPSQETQYF. CDR3 in DNA: TGTGCCAGCAGCCAAGATTACACTAGCGGGCCTTCCCAAGAGACCCAGTACTTC. The rearrangement joins TRBV14 to TRBJ2-5; 9 bases agree with TRBD2. This CDR3 region has 18 residues. Germline V lookup: CDR1 SGHDN, CDR2 FVKESK. V gave up 0 bases and J gave up 1 base; unmatched junction bases: 9.

The rearrangement uses TRBV11-1 and TRBJ1-2; no definite D call. Looked up from germline, CDR1 is SGHAT and CDR2 is FQDESV (reference sequence). Trimming removed 5 bases at V and 2 bases at J, with 18 bases between. CDR3 size: 16 residues. Here the CDR3 reads CASSQEIRTRNYGYTF. CDR3 nucleotide sequence: TGTGCCAGCAGCCAAGAGATCAGGACTAGGAACTATGGCTACACCTTC.

This clonotype was seen just once. The conserved phenylalanine or tryptophan normally closing the CDR3 is absent here, so this likely arose from a read error. Because the CDR3's place on the DNA is in doubt, the DNA is left out and the CDR3 is given as listed by TCRdb. V and J are TRBV7-2 and TRBJ1-2. Germline V gene lookup returns CDR1 SGHTA and CDR2 FQGNSA. The CDR3 spans 14 amino acids, including both terminal residues. The CDR3 loop is CASSLDRTGYGHTS.

This clonotype has only a few counts. This chain joins TRBV6-1 and TRBJ2-5; perhaps D is TRBD1 or TRBD2 (6 bases each). V gave up 5 bases and J gave up 5 bases, with 9 bases separating them. Germline values: CDR1 MNHNS, CDR2 SASEGT. The CDR3 covers 12 residues. Here the CDR3 DNA reads TGTGCCAGCAGTCGAGGGGGGGAGACCCAGTACTTC. Residues: CASSRGGETQYF.

The chain is built from TRBV5-1 and TRBJ1-1; D is possibly TRBD1 (5 bases). This CDR3 comprises 11 residues. Germline loops: CDR1 SGHRS, CDR2 YFSETQ. V was shortened by 0 bases and J by 11 bases, with 8 bases between the two germline ends. The CDR3 sequence: CASSLGQWAFF. Written as DNA, the CDR3 is TGCGCCAGCAGCTTGGGACAGTGGGCTTTCTTT.

This clonotype has a count of ten or more. V is TRBV4-1 and J is TRBJ2-7; possible D gene TRBD2, 5 bases. Germline CDR1 reads MGHRA; CDR2 reads YSYEKL. Between the trimmed V and J ends, which lost 4 bases and 3 bases, there was a span of 13 bases. This CDR3 contains 14 residues. This CDR3 is CASSLRLHNYEQYF. The CDR3 DNA reads TGCGCCAGCAGCCTCAGACTACACAACTACGAGCAGTACTTC.

This clonotype was recorded at least ten times. V gene TRBV4-2 combines with J gene TRBJ1-2, with 7 bases identical to TRBD1. The CDR3 length is 12 residues. With 8 bases clipped from V and 5 bases from J, the junction kept 5 bases outside the gene matches. CDR1 is LGHNA, CDR2 YNFKEQ, per germline. As DNA, the CDR3 is TGTGCCAGCGCCGAACAGGGGTATGGCTACACCTTC. It is translated as CASAEQGYGYTF.

At least ten counts were recorded for this clonotype. The chain has TRBV4-1 and TRBJ1-5; 8 bases match TRBD1. V was clipped by 1 base and J by 0 bases; unmatched bases: 5. This CDR3 contains 17 residues. Germline CDR1 and CDR2: MGHRA and YSYEKL. The CDR3: CASSQVPGQDSNQPQHF. In nucleotides, the CDR3 is TGCGCCAGCAGCCAAGTCCCGGGACAGGATAGCAATCAGCCCCAGCATTTT.

This clonotype was recorded a few times. A much bigger clone sits one base away, suggesting this may be a read error. The gene calls are TRBV6-6 and TRBJ1-5; no firm D call. The CDR3 runs to 16 residues. Trimming took off 5 bases at V and 4 bases at J, with 18 bases between the two ends. Germline CDR1 and CDR2: MNHNY and SVGAGI (reference sequence). In nucleotides, the CDR3 is TGTGCCAGCAGTCCACTATCCAACCAAAAGAATCAGCCCCAGCATTTT. Translating gives CASSPLSNQKNQPQHF.

This clonotype showed up many times. This chain joins TRBV2 and TRBJ1-6, with D possibly being TRBD1 (6 bases). The CDR3 consists of 13 residues. Germline lookup yields CDR1 SNHLY and CDR2 FYNNEI. V was cut by 4 bases and J by 13 bases, with 14 bases left in between. CDR3 residues: CASSGQEGGPLHF. The CDR3 coding sequence is TGTGCCAGCAGTGGACAGGAGGGGGGGCCCCTCCACTTT.

This clonotype occurred once. The V call is TRBV5-1, the J call TRBJ2-5; a possible D gene is TRBD2 (6 bases). CDR3 length equals 14 residues. Germline assignment: CDR1 SGHRS and CDR2 YFSETQ. Trimming removed 2 bases from V and 5 bases from J, with 13 bases in between. CDR3 sequence (DNA): TGCGCCAGCAGCTTTGGGGGGAGCAGGGAGACCCAGTACTTC. It translates to CASSFGGSRETQYF.

The chain combines TRBV20-1 with TRBJ2-2; possible D gene TRBD2, 6 bases. Germline V gene lookup returns CDR1 DFQATT and CDR2 SNEGSKA (reference sequence). Trimming took 4 bases from V and 5 from J, leaving 17 bases between them. The CDR3 has 15 residues. This CDR3 is CSANRGGSWTGELFF. CDR3 DNA sequence: TGCAGTGCTAACCGTGGAGGGAGTTGGACCGGGGAGCTGTTTTTT.

Many counts were recorded for this clonotype. The genes are TRBV5-1 and TRBJ2-6; TRBD1 might be the D (5 bases). This CDR3 contains 15 residues. The ends were cut back, 4 bases at V and 0 bases at J, with 8 bases in the middle. Germline V lookup: CDR1 SGHRS, CDR2 YFSETQ. The DNA of the CDR3 is TGCGCCAGCAGCGCTCAGGGCTCTGGGGCCAACGTCCTGACTTTC. This codes for CASSAQGSGANVLTF.

This clonotype was counted between two and nine times. The chain has TRBV19 and TRBJ2-1; possible D gene TRBD1, 6 bases. CDR3 length: 17 amino acids. Looked up from germline, CDR1 is LNHDA and CDR2 is SQIVND (reference sequence). Trimming removed 5 bases at V and 0 bases at J, with 17 bases between. Here the CDR3 DNA reads TGTGCCAGTAGTGGCGGCAGGGGTGGTCGCTCCTACAATGAGCAGTTCTTC. It is translated as CASSGGRGGRSYNEQFF. Based on the CDR3 plus reference TRBV19 and TRBJ2-1, the full variable domain is DGGITQSPKYLFRKEGQNVTLSCEQNLNHDAMYWYRQDPGQGLRLIYYSQIVNDFQKGDIAEGYSVSREKKESFPLTVTSAQKNPTAFYLCASSGGRGGRSYNEQFFGPGTRLTVL.

This clonotype was recorded at least ten times. Given a much more abundant clone one base away, this may be a read error. The rearrangement joins TRBV20-1 to TRBJ2-7; D unresolved. The germline V gene has CDR1 DFQATT and CDR2 SNEGSKA (reference sequence). CDR3 length equals 11 residues. DNA of the CDR3: TGCAGTGCGATCCTACGCGGCGAGCAGTCCTTC. It specifies CSAILRGEQSF.

This clonotype has ten or more counts. The chain couples TRBV14 to TRBJ2-7; D tentatively fits TRBD1 or TRBD2 (6 bases each). CDR3 length equals 16 residues. Germline CDR1 is SGHDN and CDR2 is FVKESK. V lost 4 bases, J lost 0 bases, and 16 bases lay in between. The CDR3 reads CASSLQWGARSYEQYF. In DNA form, the CDR3 reads TGTGCCAGCAGCCTACAGTGGGGGGCCCGCTCCTACGAGCAGTACTTC.

This clonotype occurred many times. The chain carries TRBV2 and TRBJ2-3; 16 bases are shared with TRBD2. CDR3 length: 16 amino acids. Germline V gene sequence: CDR1 SNHLY, CDR2 FYNNEI. The J segment lost 5 bases and the V segment lost 6 bases, leaving 5 bases of the junction unmatched. CDR3 in amino acids: CASREGLAGGQDTQYF. CDR3 nucleotides: TGTGCCAGCAGGGAGGGACTAGCGGGGGGGCAAGATACGCAGTATTTT.